Shown below are 21 T cell receptor beta chains from a single sample sequenced in a study of cytomegalovirus exposure and HLA in healthy donors (dated by TCRdb to the late 2010s). Preparation of the library involved the immunoSEQ multiplex PCR assay. In TCRdb, the immuneACCESS table is reduced to in-frame sequences with V and J assigned. These tables do not hold every clone; where another copy was compared, an unresolved V gene accounts for under half, and the others remain unexplained. Here the sample has approximately 210,000 clones; 85% to 90% occur a single time. Just under 3% of the sample is taken by the ten largest. The specimen was PBMCs. The origin of the receptors is a woman under 30 in good health and CMV-seronegative.

The chain joins TRBV5-1 to TRBJ2-1; 8 bases agree with TRBD1. V shed 2 bases and J 5 bases; nucleotides not matched to a gene: 0. The CDR3 extends over 13 amino acids. The V gene's germline CDR1 is SGHRS and CDR2 YFSETQ. The CDR3 reads CASSLQGDNEQFF. The DNA of the CDR3 is TGCGCCAGCAGCTTACAGGGGGACAATGAGCAGTTCTTC.

This rearrangement joins TRBV7-9 to TRBJ2-1; TRBD2 agrees at 7 bases. The V and J ends lost 2 bases and 3 bases, in that order; junction bases with no gene match: 4. The CDR3 has 15 amino acids. Germline V gene lookup returns CDR1 SEHNR and CDR2 FQNEAQ (reference sequence). CDR3 in DNA: TGTGCCAGCAGCTTAAGACTAGCACTCTACAATGAGCAGTTCTTC. It specifies CASSLRLALYNEQFF.

V is TRBV2 and J is TRBJ2-6; the D gene is possibly TRBD1 (5 bases). Germline lookup yields CDR1 SNHLY and CDR2 FYNNEI. The CDR3 extends over 19 amino acids. The V and J ends lost 0 bases and 1 base respectively, with 16 bases between them. The CDR3 region is CASSEAIGARVSGANVLTF. CDR3 coding DNA: TGTGCCAGCAGTGAAGCGATCGGCGCCAGGGTATCTGGGGCCAACGTCCTGACTTTC.

V is TRBV19 and J is TRBJ1-5, with D perhaps matching TRBD1 (6 bases). The germline V and J ends were trimmed by 7 bases and 2 bases, with 15 bases remaining between them. The CDR3 is made up of 15 amino acids. Germline V gene sequence: CDR1 LNHDA, CDR2 SQIVND (reference sequence). The CDR3 loop reads CASIPGGGRNQPQHF. CDR3 in DNA: TGTGCCAGTATACCGGGGGGCGGGCGCAATCAGCCCCAGCATTTT.

The chain combines TRBV6-5 with TRBJ1-1; D unclear. This CDR3 spans 11 amino acids. With 2 bases removed from V and 8 bases from J, the gap between germline ends came to 6 bases. Germline V gives CDR1 MNHEY, CDR2 SVGAGI. The DNA for the CDR3 is TGTGCCAGCAGTTACCCAGAAGAAGCTTTCTTT. Translating gives CASSYPEEAFF.

The chain links TRBV5-1 to TRBJ2-7; TRBD2 is a possible D gene (6 bases). The CDR3 is 15 amino acids. Trimming removed 1 base at V and 1 base at J, with 12 bases between. Looked up from germline, CDR1 is SGHRS and CDR2 is YFSETQ. The CDR3 is CASSLREIGSYEQYF. The CDR3 DNA follows: TGCGCCAGCAGCTTGCGGGAGATCGGGTCCTACGAGCAGTACTTC.

The chain is built from TRBV28 and TRBJ1-1; TRBD1 matches 10 bases. The germline V gene encodes CDR1 MDHEN and CDR2 SYDVKM. The V segment lost 4 bases and the J segment 4 bases; nucleotides outside the gene matches: 6. The CDR3 runs to 15 residues. The CDR3 DNA sequence: TGTGCCAGCAGTTGGGGCGGGACAGGGGTCACTGAAGCTTTCTTT. Translated: CASSWGGTGVTEAFF.

This chain links TRBV27 with TRBJ2-3; D possibly corresponds to TRBD2 (6 bases). This CDR3 region has 15 residues. Germline V gives CDR1 MNHEY, CDR2 SMNVEV (reference sequence). V was clipped by 7 bases and J by 2 bases, with 16 bases between them. The CDR3 coding sequence is TGTGCCAGCAATAAGTGGAGGGGAGACACAGATACGCAGTATTTT. This codes for CASNKWRGDTDTQYF.

The chain employs TRBV27 and TRBJ2-1; perhaps TRBD1 as D (6 bases). The CDR3 spans 13 residues. The V end lost 6 bases, the J end lost 8 bases, and 14 bases lay between the germline ends. Per germline, CDR1 MNHEY and CDR2 SMNVEV (reference sequence). In DNA, the CDR3 is TGTGCCAGCAGACCGGGACATAGCGATGAGCAGTTCTTC. Encoded protein: CASRPGHSDEQFF.

The chain has TRBV5-1 and TRBJ1-4, with D possibly being TRBD1 (6 bases). The CDR3 extends over 15 amino acids. Per germline, CDR1 SGHRS and CDR2 YFSETQ. V was cut by 1 base and J by 5 bases, with 12 bases left in between. This chain's CDR3 is CASSLYGQTNEKLFF. CDR3 bases: TGCGCCAGCAGCTTGTACGGACAGACCAATGAAAAACTGTTTTTT.

This clone appeared a single time. The chain couples TRBV11-2 to TRBJ2-1; 8 bases are shared with TRBD2. CDR1 is SGHAT, CDR2 FQNNGV, per germline. Unmatched junction bases numbered 22, after V lost 9 bases and J lost 9 bases. The CDR3 is 17 amino acids. CDR3 in DNA: TGTGCCAGTTCCCGGGTCCCACCGGGAGGGCCTTGGGGTGAGCAGTTCTTC. It specifies CASSRVPPGGPWGEQFF. Supplemented by reference TRBV11-2 and TRBJ2-1, the full variable domain reads EAGVAQSPRYKIIEKRQSVAFWCNPISGHATLYWYQQILGQGPKLLIQFQNNGVVDDSQLPKDRFSAERLKGVDSTLKIQPAKLEDSAVYLCASSRVPPGGPWGEQFFGPGTRLTVL.

This chain joins TRBV9 and TRBJ2-3; TRBD1 matches 10 bases. The V and J ends lost 3 bases and 1 base, in that order; junction bases with no gene match: 20. CDR3 length: 21 amino acids. CDR1 is SGDLS and CDR2 is YYNGEE in the germline V gene. The CDR3 sequence is CASSAPVGGGQGRTGTDTQYF. In DNA, the CDR3 is TGTGCCAGCAGCGCTCCAGTTGGTGGGGGACAGGGGAGGACTGGCACAGATACGCAGTATTTT.

CDR3 region: CASTQGSSGNTIYF. CDR3 coding DNA: TGTGCCAGCACACAGGGTAGCTCTGGAAACACCATATATTTT. The chain carries TRBV28 and TRBJ1-3, with D maybe TRBD1 (6 bases). The CDR3 totals 14 residues. V dropped 7 bases and J dropped 0 bases, with 10 bases sitting between them. Germline V gene sequence: CDR1 MDHEN, CDR2 SYDVKM.

V and J are TRBV9 and TRBJ2-1; D is possibly TRBD2 (6 bases). Germline V CDR1 and CDR2: SGDLS, YYNGEE. V was shortened by 4 bases and J by 6 bases, with 14 bases between the two germline ends. The length of the CDR3 is 14 residues. The CDR3 region is CASSLGGTGNEQFF. The CDR3 DNA sequence: TGTGCCAGCAGCCTAGGAGGGACTGGCAATGAGCAGTTCTTC.

V is TRBV30 and J is TRBJ1-4; TRBD1 agrees at 10 bases. Germline V lookup: CDR1 GTSNPN, CDR2 SVGIG (reference sequence). The CDR3 totals 13 residues. V shed 4 bases, J shed 10 bases, and the junction held 6 bases outside the gene matches. CDR3 sequence: CAWMGDRGGKLFF. The CDR3 DNA is TGTGCCTGGATGGGGGACAGGGGCGGAAAACTGTTTTTT.

The rearrangement uses TRBV5-1 and TRBJ2-5; 7 bases match TRBD2. The germline V gene has CDR1 SGHRS and CDR2 YFSETQ. The CDR3 consists of 15 residues. V trimming: 1 base; J trimming: 2 bases; junction bases outside the gene matches: 5. The DNA for the CDR3 is TGCGCCAGCAGCTTGCAGCTAGCGGTACAAGAGACCCAGTACTTC. Encoded protein: CASSLQLAVQETQYF.

The V gene is TRBV7-6, the J gene TRBJ2-7, with TRBD1 identical over 11 bases. Germline CDR1 is SGHVS and CDR2 is FNYEAQ. The junction had 6 bases not matched to a gene; V was cut back by 8 bases and J by 6 bases. The CDR3 sequence is 13 residues long. The CDR3 spells CASRGQGASEQYF. The CDR3 DNA follows: TGTGCCAGCCGAGGACAGGGGGCTTCCGAGCAGTACTTC.

The chain has TRBV7-9 and TRBJ2-3; 12 nucleotides match TRBD2. Trimming cost V 1 base and J 2 bases; bases outside gene matches: 4. The germline V gene encodes CDR1 SEHNR and CDR2 FQNEAQ (reference sequence). CDR3 size: 17 residues. The CDR3 nucleotides are TGTGCCAGCAGCTTAGTCCGACTAGCGGGAGACACAGATACGCAGTATTTT. Translation: CASSLVRLAGDTDTQYF.

This chain links TRBV15 with TRBJ2-2; the match to TRBD2 covers 11 bases. This CDR3 contains 16 residues. CDR1 and CDR2 from the germline V gene are LNHNV and YYDKDF (reference sequence). V dropped 4 bases and J dropped 5; count of bases not matched to a gene: 6. The chain's CDR3 is CATSTYLAGGTGELFF. Written as DNA, the CDR3 is TGTGCCACCAGCACGTACTTAGCGGGAGGGACCGGGGAGCTGTTTTTT.

The gene calls are TRBV5-6 and TRBJ2-1; 7 bases map to TRBD2. Germline assignment: CDR1 SGHDT and CDR2 YYEEEE. This CDR3 is built from 19 residues. The J segment lost 4 bases and the V segment lost 3 bases, leaving 19 bases of the junction unmatched. Written as DNA, the CDR3 is TGTGCCAGCAGCTCTAACCTCCTCTCGTGGGGGGGAACTTACAATGAGCAGTTCTTC. Encoded protein: CASSSNLLSWGGTYNEQFF. The full variable domain, rest sourced from reference TRBV5-6 and TRBJ2-1, is DAGVTQSPTHLIKTRGQQVTLRCSPKSGHDTVSWYQQALGQGPQFIFQYYEEEERQRGNFPDRFSGHQFPNYSSELNVNALLLGDSALYLCASSSNLLSWGGTYNEQFFGPGTRLTVL.

DNA for the CDR3: TGTGCCAGCAGCTTATATGGGGCCTCCTACGAGCAGTACTTC. Translated: CASSLYGASYEQYF. This chain uses TRBV11-2 with TRBJ2-7, with D possibly matching TRBD1 (5 bases). The CDR3 spans 14 residues. Germline V lookup: CDR1 SGHAT, CDR2 FQNNGV. The ends were cut back, 2 bases at V and 0 bases at J, with 8 bases in the middle.